The clone carrying this T cell receptor beta chain occurred a few times. The V and J ends lost 3 bases and 4 bases respectively, with 11 bases between them. Per the germline V gene, CDR1 is SGHNT and CDR2 is YYREEE (reference sequence). The CDR3 runs 14 residues. Specified time point: patch test 1, 2 weeks after DPC sensitization. Treatment of the sample: therapeutic diphenylcyclopropenone sensitization with weekly scalp DPC. This record comes from a study of human T cells and chemical hapten exposure. Study-level background: Chiefly women, the patients showed alopecia areata, totalis or universalis.

MiXCR, applied by TCRdb to the RACE reads, yields one record per CDR3 protein. The sample includes 75,000 to 100,000 distinct CDR3 sequences, roughly 12% seen only once; the top ten take 2.1%. The sample consisted of whole blood, taken in connection with sensitization to the hapten diphenylcyclopropenone (DPC). The sequence derives from a woman in her forties with alopecia areata. Some clones in this sample may be carry-over from other donors' samples. This chain connects TRBV5-4 to TRBJ1-3; no firm D call. The CDR3 bases are TGTGCCAGCAGCTCCCGGGCCCCGGGAAACACCATATATTTT. Protein sequence: CASSSRAPGNTIYF.